This T cell receptor (beta chain) is drawn from a study of naive and memory T cell subsets. The CDR3 runs to 13 residues. The J segment lost 7 bases and the V segment lost 1 base, leaving 7 bases of the junction unmatched. Germline V CDR1 and CDR2: DFQATT, SNEGSKA (reference sequence). This clonotype showed up just a few times. Antigen unknown. Study findings and constraints: In naive cells, over 85% of TCR sequences were seen only once.

Two oligonucleotides, mixed equimolar, formed the beta constant-region primer covering TRBC1 and TRBC2. Nested alpha and beta constant-region primers with the SP2 primer drove four PCR rounds on ligated cDNA. A 12-nucleotide UMI and the SP2 primer were added to the cDNA 3' end by oligonucleotide ligation. TCRdb recomputed calls from the UMI-ligation and nested PCR reads with MiXCR, one row per CDR3 protein. This sample yields 100,000 to 150,000 distinct CDR3 sequences, of which roughly 32% are seen a single time; 0.75% to 1% belongs to the top ten. Sequenced sample: central memory CD4+ T cells from blood. J is TRBJ2-7 and V is TRBV20-1, with 7 bases fitting TRBD2. The clonotype originates from a human donor in good health. CDR3 nucleotide sequence: TGCAGTGCTAGAGGCGGCGGGAGCGGAGAGCAGTACTTC. Translated, it gives CSARGGGSGEQYF.